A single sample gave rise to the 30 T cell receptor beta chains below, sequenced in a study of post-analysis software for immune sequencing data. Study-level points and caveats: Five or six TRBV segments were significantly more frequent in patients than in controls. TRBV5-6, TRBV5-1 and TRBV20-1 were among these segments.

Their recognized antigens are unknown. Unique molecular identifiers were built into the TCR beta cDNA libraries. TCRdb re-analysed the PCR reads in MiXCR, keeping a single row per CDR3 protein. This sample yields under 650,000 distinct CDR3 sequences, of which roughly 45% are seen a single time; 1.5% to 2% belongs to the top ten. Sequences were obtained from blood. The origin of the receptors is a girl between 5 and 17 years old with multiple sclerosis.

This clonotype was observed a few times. The chain's CDR3 is CAISELTRSIQETQYF. The CDR3 DNA follows: TGTGCCATCAGTGAGCTTACTAGGAGTATCCAAGAGACCCAGTACTTC. This chain connects TRBV10-3 to TRBJ2-5; the D gene is possibly TRBD2 (5 bases). Trimming left V 2 bases short and J 1 base short, with 14 bases between. Germline CDR1 is ENHRY and CDR2 is SYGVKD. The CDR3 is 16 amino acids.

The CDR3 DNA is TGTGCCAGCAGCTTAGCGCTCGGGGAACGGCAGCCCCAGCATTTT. Amino acid sequence: CASSLALGERQPQHF. The rearrangement uses TRBV7-9 and TRBJ1-5; D call uncertain. The V end lost 0 bases, the J end lost 7 bases, and 13 bases lay between the germline ends. Germline assignment: CDR1 SEHNR and CDR2 FQNEAQ (reference sequence). This CDR3 contains 15 residues.

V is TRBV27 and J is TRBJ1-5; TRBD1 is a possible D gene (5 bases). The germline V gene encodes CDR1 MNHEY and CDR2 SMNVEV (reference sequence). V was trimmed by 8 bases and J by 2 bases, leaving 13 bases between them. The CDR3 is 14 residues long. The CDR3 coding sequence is TGTGCCAGCGGGGGGTTAGGGCGCAATCAGCCCCAGCATTTT. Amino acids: CASGGLGRNQPQHF.

The CDR3 sequence: CASSGDVRPYNEQFF. Here the CDR3 DNA reads TGTGCCAGCAGCGGGGACGTCCGTCCCTACAATGAGCAGTTCTTC. V and J are TRBV9 and TRBJ2-1; TRBD1 or TRBD2 may be the D gene (5 bases each). Deletions cut 3 bases from V and 2 bases from J, with 12 bases between. From germline, CDR1 is SGDLS and CDR2 YYNGEE. This CDR3 has 15 residues.

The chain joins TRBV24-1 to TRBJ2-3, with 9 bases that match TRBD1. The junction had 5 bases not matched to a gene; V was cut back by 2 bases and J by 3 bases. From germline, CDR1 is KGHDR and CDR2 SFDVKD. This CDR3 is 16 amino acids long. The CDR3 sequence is CATSDSGTGKTDTQYF. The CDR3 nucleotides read TGTGCCACCAGTGATTCCGGGACAGGGAAGACAGATACGCAGTATTTT.

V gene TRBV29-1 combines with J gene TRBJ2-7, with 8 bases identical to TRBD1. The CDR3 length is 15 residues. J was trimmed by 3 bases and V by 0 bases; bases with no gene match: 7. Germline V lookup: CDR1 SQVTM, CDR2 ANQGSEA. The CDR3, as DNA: TGCAGCGTTGAAGACTCGACAGGGGACGGCTACGAGCAGTACTTC. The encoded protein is CSVEDSTGDGYEQYF.

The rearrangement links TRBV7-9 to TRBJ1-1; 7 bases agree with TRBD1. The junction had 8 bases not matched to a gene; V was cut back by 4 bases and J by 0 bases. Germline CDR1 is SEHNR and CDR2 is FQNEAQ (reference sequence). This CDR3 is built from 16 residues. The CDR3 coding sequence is TGTGCCAGCAGCTCGTTAGGGGGCTTGGTGAACACTGAAGCTTTCTTT. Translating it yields CASSSLGGLVNTEAFF.

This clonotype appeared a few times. The CDR3 DNA follows: TGTGCCAGCAGGGCTAGCGGAACTAAGCAGTTCTTC. This gives the protein CASRASGTKQFF. The rearrangement links TRBV6-1 to TRBJ2-1; 7 nucleotides align to TRBD2. Germline V gene lookup returns CDR1 MNHNS and CDR2 SASEGT. After removal of 6 bases from V and 11 bases from J, the junction contained 7 bases not matched to a gene. The CDR3 spans 12 residues.

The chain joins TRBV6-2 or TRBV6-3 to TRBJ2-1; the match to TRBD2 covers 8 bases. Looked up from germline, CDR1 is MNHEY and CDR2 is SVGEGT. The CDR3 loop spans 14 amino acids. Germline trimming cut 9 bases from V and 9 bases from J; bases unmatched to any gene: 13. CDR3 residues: CASNTGGAKSEQFF. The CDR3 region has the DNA TGTGCCAGTAATACCGGGGGGGCCAAGAGTGAGCAGTTCTTC.

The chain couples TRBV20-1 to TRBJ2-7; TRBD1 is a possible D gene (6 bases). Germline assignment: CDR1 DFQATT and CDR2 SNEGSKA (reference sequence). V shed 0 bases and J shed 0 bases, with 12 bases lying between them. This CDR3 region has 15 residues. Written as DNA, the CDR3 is TGCAGTGCTAGAGATTTGGGGGCTTACTCCTACGAGCAGTACTTC. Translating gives CSARDLGAYSYEQYF.

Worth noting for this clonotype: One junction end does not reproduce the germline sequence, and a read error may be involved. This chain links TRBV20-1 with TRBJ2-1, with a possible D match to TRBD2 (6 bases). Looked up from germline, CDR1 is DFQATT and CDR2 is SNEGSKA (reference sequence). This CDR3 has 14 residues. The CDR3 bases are TGCAGTGCTGGAGATGTCCTAGCGCCTAATGAGCAGTTCTTC. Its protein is CSAGDVLAPNEQFF.

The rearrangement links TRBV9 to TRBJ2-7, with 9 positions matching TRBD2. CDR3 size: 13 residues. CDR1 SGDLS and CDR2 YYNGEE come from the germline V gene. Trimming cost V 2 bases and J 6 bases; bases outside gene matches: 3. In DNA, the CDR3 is TGTGCCAGCAGCGTTGGACTAGCGAGCGAGCAGTACTTC. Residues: CASSVGLASEQYF.

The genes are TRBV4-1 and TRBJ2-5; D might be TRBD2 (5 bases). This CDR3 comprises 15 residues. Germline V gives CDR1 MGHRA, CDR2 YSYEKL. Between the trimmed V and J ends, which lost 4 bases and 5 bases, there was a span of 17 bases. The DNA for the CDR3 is TGCGCCAGCAGCCCAGAAGGCCTGCGGAGGGAGACCCAGTACTTC. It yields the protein CASSPEGLRRETQYF.

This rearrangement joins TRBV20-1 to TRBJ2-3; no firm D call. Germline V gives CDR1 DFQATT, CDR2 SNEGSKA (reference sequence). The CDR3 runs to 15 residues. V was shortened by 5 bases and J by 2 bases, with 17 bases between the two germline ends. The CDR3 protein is CSASPFEETTDTQYF. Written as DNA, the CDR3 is TGCAGTGCTTCGCCCTTTGAGGAGACCACAGATACGCAGTATTTT.

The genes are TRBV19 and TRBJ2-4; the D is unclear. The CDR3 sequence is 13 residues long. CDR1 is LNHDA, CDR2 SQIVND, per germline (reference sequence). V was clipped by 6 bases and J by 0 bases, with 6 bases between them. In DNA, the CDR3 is TGTGCCAGTAGAGGAATAGCCAAAAACATTCAGTACTTC. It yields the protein CASRGIAKNIQYF.

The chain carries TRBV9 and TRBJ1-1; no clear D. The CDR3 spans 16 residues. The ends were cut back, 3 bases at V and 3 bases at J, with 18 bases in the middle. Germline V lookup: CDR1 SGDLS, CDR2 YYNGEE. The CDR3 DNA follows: TGTGCCAGCAGCGCAGCTATCAAGGTCCGGGACACTGAAGCTTTCTTT. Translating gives CASSAAIKVRDTEAFF.

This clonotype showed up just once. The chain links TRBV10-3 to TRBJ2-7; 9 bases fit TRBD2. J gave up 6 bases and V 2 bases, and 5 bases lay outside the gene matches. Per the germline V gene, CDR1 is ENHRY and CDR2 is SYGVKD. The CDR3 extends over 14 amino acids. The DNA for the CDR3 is TGTGCCATCAGTGAGCCGGGACTAGCAGGCGAGCAGTACTTC. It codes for CAISEPGLAGEQYF.

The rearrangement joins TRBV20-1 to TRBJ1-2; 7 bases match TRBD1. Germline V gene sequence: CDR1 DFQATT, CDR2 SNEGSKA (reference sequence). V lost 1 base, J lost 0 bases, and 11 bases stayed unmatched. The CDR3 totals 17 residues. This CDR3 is CSARAYRDRRTNYGYTF. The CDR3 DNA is TGCAGTGCTAGAGCATACCGGGACAGACGAACTAACTATGGCTACACCTTC.

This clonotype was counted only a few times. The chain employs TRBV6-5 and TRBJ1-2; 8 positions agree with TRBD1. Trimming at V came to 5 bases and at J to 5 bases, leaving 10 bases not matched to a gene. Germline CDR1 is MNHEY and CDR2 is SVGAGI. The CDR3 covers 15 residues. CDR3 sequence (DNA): TGTGCCAGCAGTCCGTACTCCGGGACAGGTTATGGCTACACCTTC. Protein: CASSPYSGTGYGYTF.

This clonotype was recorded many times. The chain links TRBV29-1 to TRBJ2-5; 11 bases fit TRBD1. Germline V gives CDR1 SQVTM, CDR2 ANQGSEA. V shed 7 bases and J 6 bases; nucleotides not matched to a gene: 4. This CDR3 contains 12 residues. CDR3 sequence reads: CSGTGGTQTQYF. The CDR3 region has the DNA TGCAGCGGGACAGGGGGCACCCAGACCCAGTACTTC.

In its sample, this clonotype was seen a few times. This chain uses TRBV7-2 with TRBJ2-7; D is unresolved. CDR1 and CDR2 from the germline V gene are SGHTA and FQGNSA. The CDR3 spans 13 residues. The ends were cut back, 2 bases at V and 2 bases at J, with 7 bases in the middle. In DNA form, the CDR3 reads TGTGCCAGCAGCTTAAAGTTAGCCTACGAGCAGTACTTC. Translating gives CASSLKLAYEQYF.

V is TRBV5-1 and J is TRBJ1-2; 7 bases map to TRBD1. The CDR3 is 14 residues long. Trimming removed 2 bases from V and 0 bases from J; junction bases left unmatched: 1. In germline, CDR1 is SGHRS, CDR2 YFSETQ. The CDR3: CASSFGTANYGYTF. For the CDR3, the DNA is TGCGCCAGCAGCTTCGGGACAGCTAACTATGGCTACACCTTC. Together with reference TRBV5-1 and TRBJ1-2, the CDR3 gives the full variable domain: KAGVTQTPRYLIKTRGQQVTLSCSPISGHRSVSWYQQTPGQGLQFLFEYFSETQRNKGNFPGRFSGRQFSNSRSEMNVSTLELGDSALYLCASSFGTANYGYTFGSGTRLTVV.

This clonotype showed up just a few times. CDR3 region: CASSYSMGSQETQYF. The DNA for the CDR3 is TGTGCCAGCAGTTACTCGATGGGGTCCCAAGAGACCCAGTACTTC. The gene calls are TRBV6-5 and TRBJ2-5; D is ambiguous. CDR1 and CDR2 (germline): MNHEY, SVGAGI. V lost 0 bases and J 1 base, leaving 9 bases between the germline ends. The CDR3 sequence is 15 residues long.

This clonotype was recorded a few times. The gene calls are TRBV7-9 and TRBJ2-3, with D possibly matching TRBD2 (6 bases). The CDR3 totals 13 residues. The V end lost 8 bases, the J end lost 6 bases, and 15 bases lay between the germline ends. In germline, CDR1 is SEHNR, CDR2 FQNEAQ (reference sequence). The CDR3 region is CASPSTDYDTQYF. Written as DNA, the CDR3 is TGTGCCAGCCCATCGACGGACTACGATACGCAGTATTTT.

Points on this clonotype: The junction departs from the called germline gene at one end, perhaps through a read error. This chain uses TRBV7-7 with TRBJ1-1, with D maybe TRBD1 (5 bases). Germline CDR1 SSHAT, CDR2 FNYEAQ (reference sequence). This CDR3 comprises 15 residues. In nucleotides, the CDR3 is TGTGCTAGCAGCCCCTTGAGCGGGGGGAACACTGAAGCTTTCTTT. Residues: CASSPLSGGNTEAFF.

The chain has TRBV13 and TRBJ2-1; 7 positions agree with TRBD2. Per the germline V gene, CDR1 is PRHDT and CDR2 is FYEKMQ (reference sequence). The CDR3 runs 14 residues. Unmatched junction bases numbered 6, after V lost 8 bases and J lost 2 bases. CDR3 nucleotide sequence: TGTGCCAGCGGACGGGGGGTCGCCTACAATGAGCAGTTCTTC. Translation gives CASGRGVAYNEQFF.

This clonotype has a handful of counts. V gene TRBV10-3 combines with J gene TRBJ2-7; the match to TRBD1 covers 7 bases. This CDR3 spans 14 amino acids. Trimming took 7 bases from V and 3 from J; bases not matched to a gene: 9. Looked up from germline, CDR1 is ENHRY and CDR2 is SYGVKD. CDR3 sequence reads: CAITPTGSYYEQYF. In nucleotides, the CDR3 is TGTGCCATCACCCCGACAGGGTCATACTACGAGCAGTACTTC.

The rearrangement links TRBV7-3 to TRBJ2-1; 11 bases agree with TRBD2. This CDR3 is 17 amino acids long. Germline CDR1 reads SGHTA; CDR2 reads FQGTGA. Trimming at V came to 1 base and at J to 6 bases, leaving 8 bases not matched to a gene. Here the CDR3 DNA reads TGTGCCAGCAGCTTAAAACGGGCTAGCGGGGGGACCAATGAGCAGTTCTTC. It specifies CASSLKRASGGTNEQFF.

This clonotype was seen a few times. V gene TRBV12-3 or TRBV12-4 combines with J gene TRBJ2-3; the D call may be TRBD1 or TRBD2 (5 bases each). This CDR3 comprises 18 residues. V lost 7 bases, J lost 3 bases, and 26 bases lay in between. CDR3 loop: CASIPQDDGTEGTDTQYF. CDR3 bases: TGTGCCAGCATTCCCCAGGATGACGGGACGGAAGGGACAGATACGCAGTATTTT.

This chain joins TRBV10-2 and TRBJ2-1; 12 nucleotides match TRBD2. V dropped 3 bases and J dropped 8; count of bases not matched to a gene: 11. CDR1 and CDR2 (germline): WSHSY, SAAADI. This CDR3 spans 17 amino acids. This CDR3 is CASSDRTSGKVVDEQFF. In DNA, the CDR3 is TGCGCCAGCAGTGACAGGACTAGCGGGAAAGTTGTGGATGAGCAGTTCTTC.